The clone carrying this TCR beta chain was found many times. Subjects aged 18 to 65 presented with newly diagnosed hyperthyroidism of less than 2 months' duration. The record originates from a study of T cells in Graves' hyperthyroidism and ophthalmopathy. The V and J ends lost 4 bases and 5 bases respectively, with 9 bases between them. This CDR3 is 12 amino acids long. The TCR beta CDR3 regions underwent amplification using RNA transcripts as the source. First-round RT-PCR of the TCR CDR3 relied on the HTBI primer set. MiXCR, applied by TCRdb to the multiplex PCR reads, yields one record per CDR3 protein. The table lists about 400,000 distinct CDR3 sequences, roughly 15% of them singletons, with 5% to 6.5% in the top ten.

The sample consisted of blood. This sequence was found in a woman aged 18-29 years with Graves' hyperthyroidism. The J gene is TRBJ2-7, the V gene TRBV12-3 or TRBV12-4; D is undetermined. The CDR3 loop is CASSWLLDEQYF. The CDR3 bases are TGTGCCAGCAGTTGGTTGCTCGACGAGCAGTACTTC.